Following are 18 T cell receptor beta chains from one sample sequenced in a study of cytomegalovirus exposure and HLA in healthy donors. PCR was performed using 60 Vbeta and 13 Jbeta primers. Libraries were prepared by immunoSEQ multiplex PCR; TCRdb keeps only in-frame clonotypes and omits some of them. The sample yields 120,000 to 150,000 clones, of which the top ten take up around 2.4%. Sequenced input: PBMCs. These receptors all stem from a young woman in good health and CMV-seronegative.

V and J are TRBV6-1 and TRBJ2-7, with no clear D. The CDR3 is made up of 12 amino acids. Germline V gives CDR1 MNHNS, CDR2 SASEGT. Trimming shortened V by 5 bases and J by 3 bases, and 8 bases separated the two germline ends. The CDR3: CASSPGFYEQYF. CDR3 nucleotide sequence: TGTGCCAGCAGTCCCGGTTTCTACGAGCAGTACTTC.

The chain carries TRBV12-5 and TRBJ2-2, with D perhaps matching TRBD1 (6 bases). The CDR3 totals 15 residues. Trimming stripped 1 base from V and 1 base from J, with 7 bases between. CDR1 LGHNT and CDR2 FRNRAP come from the germline V gene. This chain's CDR3 is CASGLEQGNTGELFF. In DNA, the CDR3 is TGTGCTAGTGGTTTGGAACAGGGGAACACCGGGGAGCTGTTTTTT.

V gene TRBV5-1 combines with J gene TRBJ2-2, with TRBD1 identical over 8 bases. The V and J ends lost 1 base and 5 bases, in that order; junction bases with no gene match: 13. CDR1 is SGHRS, CDR2 YFSETQ, per germline. CDR3 length: 18 residues. This chain's CDR3 is CASSLRNWTGKDTGELFF. In DNA form, the CDR3 reads TGCGCCAGCAGCTTGAGGAACTGGACAGGGAAGGATACCGGGGAGCTGTTTTTT.

The chain uses TRBV5-1 and TRBJ2-7; the D gene is possibly TRBD1 (5 bases). Germline V gene data show CDR1 as SGHRS and CDR2 as YFSETQ. The CDR3 covers 16 residues. The V end was cut by 0 bases, the J end by 7 bases, with 20 bases between. CDR3 in amino acids: CASSLARVDVEKEQYF. In DNA form, the CDR3 reads TGCGCCAGCAGCTTGGCCAGGGTGGACGTAGAGAAGGAGCAGTACTTC.

The V call is TRBV9, the J call TRBJ2-1, with a tentative D call TRBD1 (5 bases). The CDR3 totals 18 residues. V was shortened by 0 bases and J by 8 bases, with 24 bases between the two germline ends. Germline lookup yields CDR1 SGDLS and CDR2 YYNGEE. CDR3 sequence (DNA): TGTGCCAGCAGCGTAGAACCCCTTGGGTTTAGGGGCGTCTATGAGCAGTTCTTC. Protein product: CASSVEPLGFRGVYEQFF.

The chain recombines TRBV6-1 with TRBJ1-2; D is unresolved. There are 13 residues in the CDR3. From germline, CDR1 is MNHNS and CDR2 SASEGT. Trimming cost V 5 bases and J 2 bases, with 9 bases left between them. CDR3 in amino acids: CASSSRRNYGYTF. CDR3 in DNA: TGTGCCAGCAGTTCTAGACGGAACTATGGCTACACCTTC.

The V gene is TRBV10-3, the J gene TRBJ2-1, with TRBD2 matching 8 bases. The CDR3 sequence is 15 residues long. V lost 8 bases and J lost 2; bases outside the gene matches: 8. Looked up from germline, CDR1 is ENHRY and CDR2 is SYGVKD. CDR3 loop: CAIGPGGSTYNEQFF. CDR3 bases: TGTGCCATCGGACCGGGGGGGAGTACCTACAATGAGCAGTTCTTC.

The rearrangement links TRBV30 to TRBJ1-2; TRBD1 is a possible D gene (5 bases). The CDR3 is 13 residues long. The germline gives CDR1 GTSNPN, CDR2 SVGIG (reference sequence). V lost 2 bases to trimming and J lost 3 bases, with 10 bases between them. Written as DNA, the CDR3 is TGTGCCTGGAGTTTGACAGCTCACTATGGCTACACCTTC. Translated, it gives CAWSLTAHYGYTF.

The J gene is TRBJ1-4, the V gene TRBV4-3, with D hard to call. V was shortened by 0 bases and J by 0 bases, with 11 bases between the two germline ends. Germline CDR1 is LGHNA and CDR2 is YSLEER. The length of the CDR3 is 17 residues. The CDR3 here is CASSQDQVVATNEKLFF. The CDR3 DNA reads as TGCGCCAGCAGCCAAGATCAGGTTGTTGCAACTAATGAAAAACTGTTTTTT.

The chain couples TRBV7-9 to TRBJ1-4; weak D call: TRBD1 (5 bases). The CDR3 runs to 12 residues. Germline assignment: CDR1 SEHNR and CDR2 FQNEAQ (reference sequence). The germline V and J ends were trimmed by 5 bases and 13 bases, with 14 bases remaining between them. The DNA of the CDR3 is TGTGCCAGCAGCCTGCCCAGGGATAGACTGTTTTTT. It is translated as CASSLPRDRLFF.

About this clone itself: At one end, the junction sequence differs from germline, possibly due to a read error. V is TRBV6-6 and J is TRBJ1-2, with 8 nucleotides matching TRBD1. CDR1 and CDR2 from the germline V gene are MNHNY and SVGAGI (reference sequence). The CDR3 runs 9 residues. CDR3 sequence reads: CASGTGGIF. The CDR3 DNA sequence: TGTGCCAGCGGAACAGGGGGGATCTTC.

The chain links TRBV7-9 to TRBJ1-2; possible D gene TRBD1, 5 bases. This CDR3 comprises 14 residues. Germline V gives CDR1 SEHNR, CDR2 FQNEAQ (reference sequence). The V end lost 5 bases, the J end lost 2 bases, and 12 bases lay between the germline ends. The CDR3 nucleotides read TGTGCCAGCAGCCTCCGGGGGGGAAACTATGGCTACACCTTC. Residues: CASSLRGGNYGYTF.

The genes are TRBV6-5 and TRBJ1-1; D is unclear. V lost 0 bases to trimming and J lost 1 base, with 9 bases between them. CDR3 length: 15 amino acids. Per the germline V gene, CDR1 is MNHEY and CDR2 is SVGAGI. The CDR3 is CASSYSKPGNTEAFF. In DNA form, the CDR3 reads TGTGCCAGCAGTTACTCAAAGCCGGGGAACACTGAAGCTTTCTTT.

This rearrangement joins TRBV5-1 to TRBJ2-3; D not certain. The CDR3 sequence is 16 residues long. V was pared by 0 bases and J by 2 bases, with 13 bases between. CDR1 SGHRS and CDR2 YFSETQ come from the germline V gene. Here the CDR3 reads CASSLAVSLNTDTQYF. In nucleotides, the CDR3 is TGCGCCAGCAGCTTGGCGGTTAGCTTGAACACAGATACGCAGTATTTT.

The chain recombines TRBV5-1 with TRBJ2-5; 8 bases map to TRBD2. V was clipped by 2 bases and J by 5 bases; unmatched bases: 8. This CDR3 region has 15 residues. In germline, CDR1 is SGHRS, CDR2 YFSETQ. The CDR3 reads CASSLLSGSGETQYF. For the CDR3, the DNA is TGCGCCAGCAGCTTACTGAGCGGGAGCGGGGAGACCCAGTACTTC.

The V and J genes are TRBV5-1 and TRBJ1-1; 9 nucleotides agree with TRBD1. V lost 2 bases and J lost 1; bases outside the gene matches: 6. In germline, CDR1 is SGHRS, CDR2 YFSETQ. This CDR3 has 16 residues. The CDR3 loop is CASSFLPGQGNTEAFF. The CDR3 DNA reads as TGCGCCAGCAGCTTCCTCCCGGGACAGGGGAACACTGAAGCTTTCTTT.

The J gene is TRBJ2-1, the V gene TRBV14; D not resolved. CDR3 length: 14 residues. Germline V CDR1 and CDR2: SGHDN, FVKESK. V was trimmed by 3 bases and J by 0 bases, leaving 6 bases between them. CDR3 residues: CASSQSSSYNEQFF. For the CDR3, the DNA is TGTGCCAGCAGCCAGTCGAGCTCCTACAATGAGCAGTTCTTC.

This chain joins TRBV29-1 and TRBJ2-1, with a weak D call TRBD1 (6 bases). From germline, CDR1 is SQVTM and CDR2 ANQGSEA. Trimming stripped 6 bases from V and 0 bases from J, with 6 bases between. The CDR3 runs 12 residues. The CDR3 is CSVDSSYNEQFF. The CDR3 DNA follows: TGCAGCGTGGACAGCTCCTACAATGAGCAGTTCTTC.